The next 31 T cell receptor beta chains were all read from a single sample in a study of blood T cells in healthy people across ages. A second roughly 6 to 11 cycle PCR used barcoded and J-beta primers. One entry per CDR3 protein results from TCRdb running MiXCR on the 5' RACE reads. This table has around 1.1 million distinct CDR3 sequences, under 40% appearing once. What was sequenced was blood. These receptor sequences come from a man between 18 and 29 years old in good health.

This clonotype has just a few counts. The rearrangement links TRBV7-3 to TRBJ2-5; no reliable D call. The V gene lost 2 bases and the J gene lost 0 bases, with 13 bases spanning the gap. The CDR3 runs 16 residues. The germline CDR1 and CDR2 sequences are SGHTA and FQGTGA. Here the CDR3 DNA reads TGTGCCAGCAGCTTAGATGGTCGTGGGGACCAAGAGACCCAGTACTTC. Its translation: CASSLDGRGDQETQYF.

This clonotype has only a few counts. CDR3 coding DNA: TGTGCCAGCAGTTACTCGAGCAGGGGAGGGAATAACTATGGCTACACCTTC. Protein: CASSYSSRGGNNYGYTF. V and J are TRBV6-5 and TRBJ1-2; D may be TRBD1 (6 bases). CDR1 and CDR2 (germline): MNHEY, SVGAGI. The CDR3 is 17 amino acids. The V end lost 0 bases, the J end lost 1 base, and 15 bases lay between the germline ends.

In DNA, the CDR3 is TGCAGTGCTCCCGGGACTAGCGGGGAGACCCAGTACTTC. This gives the protein CSAPGTSGETQYF. The J gene is TRBJ2-7, the V gene TRBV20-1; 12 nucleotides agree with TRBD2. The DNA end is more similar to TRBJ2-5, so the J call may be wrong. The germline V gene has CDR1 DFQATT and CDR2 SNEGSKA (reference sequence). This CDR3 comprises 13 residues.

This chain connects TRBV4-1 to TRBJ1-1, with TRBD1 identical over 8 bases. With 2 bases clipped from V and 0 bases from J, the junction kept 5 bases outside the gene matches. The CDR3 runs to 16 residues. Germline-derived CDR1 and CDR2 are MGHRA and YSYEKL. The chain's CDR3 is CASSQPGQGMNTEAFF. The CDR3 nucleotides read TGCGCCAGCAGCCAACCTGGACAGGGAATGAACACTGAAGCTTTCTTT.

This chain uses TRBV3-1 with TRBJ2-3; 10 positions match TRBD2. Germline trimming cut 7 bases from V and 5 bases from J; bases unmatched to any gene: 6. The CDR3 is 14 amino acids. Per the germline V gene, CDR1 is LGHDT and CDR2 is YNNKEL (reference sequence). Here the CDR3 DNA reads TGTGCCAGCAAAGGGACTAGCGATGGAGATACGCAGTATTTT. Translation: CASKGTSDGDTQYF.

J is TRBJ2-5 and V is TRBV13; D remains ambiguous. The CDR3 length is 12 residues. Germline values: CDR1 PRHDT, CDR2 FYEKMQ (reference sequence). The V end lost 5 bases, the J end lost 4 bases, and 8 bases lay between the germline ends. CDR3 nucleotides: TGTGCCAGCAGCGACGAAATAGAGACCCAGTACTTC. The encoded protein is CASSDEIETQYF.

J is TRBJ2-1 and V is TRBV10-3; 9 bases agree with TRBD2. Losses at the gene ends were 4 bases for V and 3 bases for J; bases not matched to a gene: 7. Germline V gives CDR1 ENHRY, CDR2 SYGVKD. The CDR3 extends over 16 amino acids. The CDR3 DNA reads TGTGCCATCAGTGCCTCCGGGACTAGCAGCTACAATGAGCAGTTCTTC. Translating gives CAISASGTSSYNEQFF.

There are a few counts of this clonotype. The V gene is TRBV20-1, the J gene TRBJ2-3; D uncertain. CDR1 DFQATT and CDR2 SNEGSKA come from the germline V gene (reference sequence). V gave up 0 bases and J gave up 2 bases, with 12 bases separating them. The CDR3 has 15 amino acids. CDR3 region: CSARDIGRFTDTQYF. The CDR3 nucleotides are TGCAGTGCTAGAGATATCGGCCGATTCACAGATACGCAGTATTTT.

A few counts support this clonotype. The chain links TRBV27 to TRBJ1-2; D uncertain. The germline V gene has CDR1 MNHEY and CDR2 SMNVEV (reference sequence). The V and J ends lost 0 bases and 0 bases respectively, with 11 bases between them. This CDR3 is built from 16 residues. For the CDR3, the DNA is TGTGCCAGCAGTTTATCGTTCGGGGAAGCTAACTATGGCTACACCTTC. Its translation: CASSLSFGEANYGYTF.

This clonotype occurred a few times. V gene TRBV5-1 combines with J gene TRBJ2-1; 7 bases fit TRBD2. CDR3 length: 16 amino acids. Losses at the gene ends were 4 bases for V and 7 bases for J; bases not matched to a gene: 14. Germline lookup yields CDR1 SGHRS and CDR2 YFSETQ. CDR3 sequence: CASSPAGITSRNEQFF. CDR3 DNA sequence: TGCGCCAGCAGCCCAGCGGGGATTACCTCCAGGAATGAGCAGTTCTTC.

This clonotype was seen ten or more times. The chain is built from TRBV29-1 and TRBJ2-1; 7 bases match TRBD1. The CDR3 spans 13 residues. The germline V gene has CDR1 SQVTM and CDR2 ANQGSEA. Losses at the gene ends were 8 bases for V and 2 bases for J; bases not matched to a gene: 6. The CDR3 DNA reads TGCAGCATTACAGGGGAAGCCTACAATGAGCAGTTCTTC. This codes for CSITGEAYNEQFF.

This clonotype was observed a few times. The chain recombines TRBV5-1 with TRBJ2-5; D uncertain. Looked up from germline, CDR1 is SGHRS and CDR2 is YFSETQ. The CDR3 loop spans 15 amino acids. The germline V and J ends were trimmed by 0 bases and 4 bases, with 13 bases remaining between them. Written as DNA, the CDR3 is TGCGCCAGCAGCTTGGGTGGGAACAGTCGAGAGACCCAGTACTTC. Residues: CASSLGGNSRETQYF. Using reference TRBV5-1 and TRBJ2-5 for the parts outside the CDR3, the full variable domain is KAGVTQTPRYLIKTRGQQVTLSCSPISGHRSVSWYQQTPGQGLQFLFEYFSETQRNKGNFPGRFSGRQFSNSRSEMNVSTLELGDSALYLCASSLGGNSRETQYFGPGTRLLVL.

Concerning this clonotype: A read error may be the cause here, since a much bigger clone is one base away. CDR3 sequence reads: CASSYGASGDNEQYF. DNA of the CDR3: TGTGCCAGCAGTTACGGGGCGAGCGGAGACAATGAGCAGTACTTC. The V call is TRBV6-6, the J call TRBJ2-7, with D tentatively TRBD1 or TRBD2 (5 bases each). Trimming cost V 2 bases and J 7 bases, with 18 bases left between them. Per the germline V gene, CDR1 is MNHNY and CDR2 is SVGAGI (reference sequence). CDR3 size: 15 residues.

This clonotype has only a few counts. The chain combines TRBV7-6 with TRBJ2-1, with D perhaps TRBD1 (5 bases). Trimming pared 5 bases from V and 9 bases from J, leaving 11 bases between. Germline V gives CDR1 SGHVS, CDR2 FNYEAQ. The CDR3 has 12 amino acids. The CDR3 nucleotides read TGTGCCAGCAGCCAGGGAAGGAGTGAGCAGTTCTTC. Translated: CASSQGRSEQFF.

This clonotype was counted a few times. The rearrangement links TRBV7-9 to TRBJ2-3, with a tentative D call TRBD2 (6 bases). CDR3 length: 17 amino acids. Trimming took 4 bases from V and 1 from J, leaving 18 bases between them. The germline V gene encodes CDR1 SEHNR and CDR2 FQNEAQ (reference sequence). The DNA of the CDR3 is TGTGCCAGCAGCTACCCGACGGTGGGGGGACGCACAGATACGCAGTATTTT. It specifies CASSYPTVGGRTDTQYF. The variable domain in full, completed from reference TRBV7-9 and TRBJ2-3, reads DTGVSQNPRHKITKRGQNVTFRCDPISEHNRLYWYRQTLGQGPEFLTYFQNEAQLEKSRLLSDRFSAERPKGSFSTLEIQRTEQGDSAMYLCASSYPTVGGRTDTQYFGPGTRLTVL.

As to this clonotype: The conserved phenylalanine or tryptophan normally closing the CDR3 is absent here, so this likely arose from a read error. The V gene is TRBV13, the J gene TRBJ2-3; perhaps TRBD1 as D (6 bases). This CDR3 spans 20 amino acids. V shed 4 bases and J shed 4 bases, with 30 bases lying between them. CDR1 PRHDT and CDR2 FYEKMQ come from the germline V gene (reference sequence). CDR3 DNA: TGTGCCAGCAGCTCTTGGGGGTGGAGCCCGGGACACTCTCTCTCAGATACGCAGTATTAT. It encodes CASSSWGWSPGHSLSDTQYY.

The rearrangement links TRBV6-1 to TRBJ1-1, with 8 positions matching TRBD1. This CDR3 region has 18 residues. CDR1 is MNHNS and CDR2 is SASEGT in the germline V gene. The ends lost 6 bases at V and 2 bases at J; junction bases unmatched: 17. In DNA, the CDR3 is TGTGCCAGCAGAGGGTCAGGGGGCGCCGGAGGGGTAAACACTGAAGCTTTCTTT. Its protein is CASRGSGGAGGVNTEAFF.

The V gene is TRBV2, the J gene TRBJ2-1; TRBD1 matches at 7 bases. CDR3 length: 17 amino acids. J gave up 6 bases and V 2 bases, and 13 bases lay outside the gene matches. The germline V gene has CDR1 SNHLY and CDR2 FYNNEI. CDR3 DNA sequence: TGTGCCAGCAGTGAAAATGTTTGGGCAGGGGGACGCAATGAGCAGTTCTTC. It specifies CASSENVWAGGRNEQFF.

The chain joins TRBV12-3 or TRBV12-4 to TRBJ2-1, with D possibly being TRBD2 (7 bases). The CDR3 runs 15 residues. Trimming stripped 11 bases from V and 0 bases from J, with 17 bases between. CDR3 nucleotides: TGTGCCTGTGGGAGGGGGGGAAACTCCTACAATGAGCAGTTCTTC. Protein product: CACGRGGNSYNEQFF.

The V call is TRBV20-1, the J call TRBJ2-1; 10 bases match TRBD1. Germline-derived CDR1 and CDR2 are DFQATT and SNEGSKA (reference sequence). The CDR3 totals 14 residues. V lost 6 bases to trimming and J lost 10 bases; unmatched junction nucleotides: 12. The CDR3 nucleotides read TGCAGTGCCACCGGGGACAGGGGTATTTCCGAGCAGTTCTTC. It encodes CSATGDRGISEQFF.

The chain combines TRBV20-1 with TRBJ1-1; tentatively, D is TRBD1 (5 bases). Trimming removed 6 bases from V and 1 base from J, with 21 bases in between. The CDR3 is 16 residues long. In germline, CDR1 is DFQATT, CDR2 SNEGSKA (reference sequence). The CDR3 DNA reads as TGCAGTGCCAGGAACGTTGCAGGGACTCCGAACACTGAAGCTTTCTTT. Translated, it gives CSARNVAGTPNTEAFF.

This clonotype was seen a few times. The chain has TRBV12-3 or TRBV12-4 and TRBJ1-2; D is undetermined. V lost 2 bases and J 4 bases, leaving 8 bases between the germline ends. This CDR3 spans 13 amino acids. CDR3 bases: TGTGCCAGCAGTTTAACAGTAAGCTATGGCTACACCTTC. Amino acid sequence: CASSLTVSYGYTF.

This rearrangement joins TRBV12-3 or TRBV12-4 to TRBJ2-7; D might be TRBD1 (5 bases). Trimming took 5 bases from V and 2 from J, leaving 16 bases between them. This CDR3 is 15 amino acids long. CDR3 loop: CASSLQGTPPYEQYF. The CDR3 DNA reads as TGTGCCAGCAGTCTTCAGGGAACCCCCCCCTACGAGCAGTACTTC.

About this clonotype: This could be a read error, since a much larger clone is one nucleotide away. The rearrangement links TRBV4-2 to TRBJ2-3; D is uncertain. The CDR3 is 15 residues long. CDR1 and CDR2 from the germline V gene are LGHNA and YNFKEQ. The DNA of the CDR3 is TGTGCCAGCAGACAAGATCCCCAGCGCACAGATACGCAGTATTTT. Its protein is CASRQDPQRTDTQYF.

Details on this clonotype: A junction boundary mismatches the germline segment, possibly from a read error. V usage is TRBV27 and J usage is TRBJ1-2; a possible D gene is TRBD1 (5 bases). The CDR3 runs 15 residues. Germline V lookup: CDR1 MNHEY, CDR2 SMNVEV (reference sequence). CDR3: CAGSSGWDGHYGYTF. CDR3 DNA sequence: TGTGCCGGCAGTTCTGGATGGGACGGACACTATGGCTACACCTTC.

The CDR3 sequence: CASLTGWDTEAFF. CDR3 in DNA: TGTGCCAGCCTCACAGGGTGGGACACTGAAGCTTTCTTT. The gene calls are TRBV28 and TRBJ1-1; maybe TRBD1 (6 bases). With 8 bases removed from V and 3 bases from J, the gap between germline ends came to 13 bases. CDR1 is MDHEN, CDR2 SYDVKM, per germline. There are 13 residues in the CDR3.

This clonotype was observed a handful of times. The gene calls are TRBV7-2 and TRBJ1-1; D might be TRBD1 (6 bases). The V end lost 9 bases, the J end lost 5 bases, and 19 bases lay between the germline ends. The germline V gene encodes CDR1 SGHTA and CDR2 FQGNSA. The CDR3 totals 14 residues. The CDR3 DNA sequence: TGTGCCAGTAAATTTGAGACAGGCGAAACTGAAGCTTTCTTT. It translates to CASKFETGETEAFF.

The chain carries TRBV24-1 and TRBJ1-2; D perhaps matches TRBD1 (6 bases). CDR3 length: 13 residues. Germline V gene lookup returns CDR1 KGHDR and CDR2 SFDVKD. The V end was cut by 3 bases, the J end by 7 bases, with 11 bases between. The CDR3 reads CATSDPGAGGYTF. CDR3 sequence (DNA): TGTGCCACCAGTGATCCGGGGGCTGGTGGCTACACCTTC.

This CDR3 is CSVVGGGGYTF. CDR3 nucleotide sequence: TGCAGCGTTGTAGGAGGGGGAGGCTACACCTTC. The V gene is TRBV29-1, the J gene TRBJ1-2, with D possibly matching TRBD1 (6 bases). With 4 bases removed from V and 8 bases from J, the gap between germline ends came to 11 bases. Germline CDR1 reads SQVTM; CDR2 reads ANQGSEA. The CDR3 spans 11 residues.

This clonotype has just a few counts. The chain is built from TRBV7-9 and TRBJ1-2; 7 bases map to TRBD1. The CDR3 has 14 residues. The V gene end was trimmed by 5 bases and the J gene end by 8 bases; junction bases not matched to a gene: 11. In germline, CDR1 is SEHNR, CDR2 FQNEAQ (reference sequence). The CDR3 region is CASSLDRRGYGYTF. CDR3 coding DNA: TGTGCCAGCAGCCTGGACAGGAGAGGCTACGGCTACACCTTC. The entire variable domain, with the rest obtained from reference TRBV7-9 and TRBJ1-2, is as follows: DTGVSQNPRHKITKRGQNVTFRCDPISEHNRLYWYRQTLGQGPEFLTYFQNEAQLEKSRLLSDRFSAERPKGSFSTLEIQRTEQGDSAMYLCASSLDRRGYGYTFGSGTRLTVV.

The rearrangement uses TRBV13 and TRBJ2-1, with 7 bases that match TRBD1. The CDR3 spans 16 residues. The V and J ends lost 5 bases and 0 bases, in that order; junction bases with no gene match: 7. Germline V CDR1 and CDR2: PRHDT, FYEKMQ (reference sequence). The CDR3 nucleotides read TGTGCCAGCAGCCTAAGCCAGGGGGACTCCTACAATGAGCAGTTCTTC. Protein sequence: CASSLSQGDSYNEQFF.